These T cell receptor beta chains were read from a single sample in a study of kidney transplant recipient with SARS-CoV-2 infection. TCRdb passed the reads through MiXCR, listing each CDR3 protein once. The sample records approximately 250,000 distinct CDR3 sequences, less than 35% being singletons. The sequenced sample was a blood sample, obtained at baseline and between days 110 and 120 from a kidney transplant recipient. The receptors were sampled from a male patient aged 25-45 years who had COVID-19 and was a kidney transplant recipient. Some T cells may have come from the graft donor. Both conserved end residues are part of each CDR3. A D gene is named only where the DNA matches it firmly. Some rows mark clone size as missing; the rest say once, few, many or name a class of expanded clone.

v_gene,d_gene,abundance,j_gene,CDR3nt,CDR3aa
TRBV7-8,NA,many,TRBJ1-1,TGTGCCAGCGTCAGCGATAGGGCGTCGGCTGAAGCTTTCTTT,CASVSDRASAEAFF
TRBV5-6,TRBD1,many,TRBJ1-1,TGCGCCAGCAGCTGGGGACAGTTGAACACTGAAGCTTTCTTT,CASSWGQLNTEAFF
TRBV10-3,TRBD1,NA,TRBJ1-1,TGTGCCATCAGTTACGAGGGGGCAGACACTGAAGCTTTCTTT,CAISYEGADTEAFF
TRBV19,TRBD2,NA,TRBJ2-1,TGTGCCAGTAGTGTAGCGGGAGGTCTCAGTGAGCAGTTCTTC,CASSVAGGLSEQFF
TRBV12-3/TRBV12-4,TRBD1,many,TRBJ2-1,TGTGCCAGCAGGACCGGGACAGGGGGCGGGAATGAGCAGTTCTTC,CASRTGTGGGNEQFF
TRBV6-5,NA,NA,TRBJ2-3,TGTGCCAGCCGTACTCGTATAGCAGATACGCAGTATTTT,CASRTRIADTQYF
TRBV12-5,NA,many,TRBJ1-1,TGTGCTAGTGGTTCAGGGGAGGTGACTGAAGCTTTCTTT,CASGSGEVTEAFF
TRBV20-1,NA,many,TRBJ2-2,TGCAGTGCTAGAGACCGACAGAGGGGCGGGGAGCTGTTTTTT,CSARDRQRGGELFF
TRBV6-5,NA,many,TRBJ2-5,TGTGCCAGCAGCGAGACTCGGATGGAGACCCAGTACTTC,CASSETRMETQYF
TRBV7-2,NA,many,TRBJ1-5,TGTGCCAGCAGCCCGGGGGCCCGTCAGCCCCAGCATTTT,CASSPGARQPQHF
TRBV7-9,TRBD2,many,TRBJ2-1,TGTGCCAGCAGACTCCATAAACCGGGAGGGTCAAATGAGCAGTTCTTC,CASRLHKPGGSNEQFF
TRBV30,NA,few,TRBJ1-2,TGTGCCTGGGTGTCGAAGCGTTATAGAAAGACCTATGGCTACACCTTC,CAWVSKRYRKTYGYTF
TRBV20-1,NA,many,TRBJ1-5,TGCAGTGCTAGGGGGGCAGGAAGCAATCAGCCCCAGCATTTT,CSARGAGSNQPQHF
TRBV4-1,NA,NA,TRBJ2-6,TGCGCCAGCAGCCAAGATTCAGAGCCTGGGGCCAACGCCCTGACTTTC,CASSQDSEPGANALTF
TRBV9,NA,many,TRBJ2-2,TGTGCCAGCAGTAACAGTTTAACGAACACCGGGGAGCTGTTTTTT,CASSNSLTNTGELFF
TRBV28,NA,NA,TRBJ1-1,TGTGCCAGCCACGCGGGGGGGGCGCGGGGAGAAGCTTTCTTT,CASHAGGARGEAFF
TRBV20-1,TRBD2,few,TRBJ2-3,TGCAGTGCTGAACCGGGACTAGCGGGCACAGATACGCAGTATTTT,CSAEPGLAGTDTQYF
TRBV11-2,TRBD1,few,TRBJ2-3,TGTGCCAGCCTCGACAGGGGAAGCTCAGATACGCAGTATTTT,CASLDRGSSDTQYF
TRBV5-8,NA,many,TRBJ1-2,TGTGCCAGCCCGGATTGTCATCCACGAAAGACCTATGGCTACACCTTC,CASPDCHPRKTYGYTF
TRBV7-2,NA,many,TRBJ2-2,TGTGCCAGCAGCCCCACCCTCTACACCGGGGAGCTGTTTTTT,CASSPTLYTGELFF
TRBV20-1,TRBD2,few,TRBJ2-1,TGCAGTGCGGGTATAGCGGGAGGGTTGAATGAGCAGTTCTTC,CSAGIAGGLNEQFF
TRBV20-1,TRBD1,few,TRBJ2-2,TGCAGTGCTCCCGGACAGGGGGCGGGCACCGGGGAGCTGTTTTTT,CSAPGQGAGTGELFF
TRBV7-6,NA,many,TRBJ2-7,TGTGCCAGCAGCTTCACCCTCTACGAGCAGTACTTC,CASSFTLYEQYF
TRBV5-8,NA,many,TRBJ1-2,TGTGCCAGCCCGGGGTCTCATCCACGAAAGACCTATGGCTACACCTTC,CASPGSHPRKTYGYTF
TRBV7-2,NA,many,TRBJ2-7,TGTGCCAGCAGCAAAGGGGACAACCTCTACGAGCAGTACTTC,CASSKGDNLYEQYF
TRBV27,NA,NA,TRBJ2-4,TGTGCCAGCAACCGGGACAGTGGTCTGGGGGGGGCCAAAAACATTCAGTACTTC,CASNRDSGLGGAKNIQYF
TRBV3-2,NA,many,TRBJ2-7,TGTGCCAGCAGCCCCCGGGGTACCACCTACGAGCAGTACTTC,CASSPRGTTYEQYF
TRBV21-1,NA,few,TRBJ2-3,TGTGCCAGCAGTCAAGGTCTAGCTACAGTCATGCAAGATACGCAGTATTTT,CASSQGLATVMQDTQYF
TRBV5-1,TRBD2,many,TRBJ2-5,TGCGCCAGCAGCTTGGAGAAAGCGGGAGAGGGTGAGACCCAGTACTTC,CASSLEKAGEGETQYF
TRBV7-1,NA,many,TRBJ1-2,TGTGCCAGCAGCCAAACAGTTCACGAGGGAAAGACCTATGGCTACACCTTC,CASSQTVHEGKTYGYTF
TRBV19,NA,many,TRBJ1-5,TGTGCCAGTAGTATGGTGTCTGGGGGCGGTCAGCCCCAGCATTTT,CASSMVSGGGQPQHF
TRBV14,NA,many,TRBJ2-5,TGTGCCAGCAGCTGGGGTCGGGAGACCCAGTACTTC,CASSWGRETQYF
TRBV9,TRBD2,many,TRBJ2-1,TGTGCCAGCAGCTCCGGGACTAGCGGTTACAATGAGCAGTTCTTC,CASSSGTSGYNEQFF
TRBV20-1,NA,many,TRBJ1-2,TGCAGTGCTCGAGAACAGCTGTTTCGAAAGACCTATGGCTACACCTTC,CSAREQLFRKTYGYTF
TRBV20-1,NA,NA,TRBJ2-3,TGCAGTGCTTGGGAGACTCTTACGCAGTATTTT,CSAWETLTQYF
TRBV7-2,NA,NA,TRBJ2-2,TGTGCCAGCAGCTTGACGAACACCGGGGAGCTGTTTTTT,CASSLTNTGELFF
TRBV11-3,NA,many,TRBJ2-7,TGTGCCAGCAGCTTAGCCTACAAAACCACCGGGCCGGGGGAAGACGAGCAGTACTTC,CASSLAYKTTGPGEDEQYF
TRBV19,TRBD1,many,TRBJ2-7,TGTGCCAGTAGTAGGACAGGCCAATCCTACGAGCAGTACTTC,CASSRTGQSYEQYF
TRBV20-1,TRBD1,many,TRBJ2-7,TGCAGTGCTACGACCACGACAGGGACCGAGCAGTACTTC,CSATTTTGTEQYF
TRBV3-1,NA,few,TRBJ1-5,TGTGTCAGCAGCCAAGCAGGGAACCAGCCCCAGCATTTT,CVSSQAGNQPQHF
TRBV6-2/TRBV6-3,NA,many,TRBJ1-2,TGTGCCAGCAGTTGTTCGAACTGCATCGGAAAGACCTATGGCTACACCTTC,CASSCSNCIGKTYGYTF
TRBV7-8,TRBD1,many,TRBJ1-6,TGTGCCAGCAGCCCAGGACAGGGCGGGTATTCACCCCTCCACTTT,CASSPGQGGYSPLHF
TRBV6-4,NA,many,TRBJ1-1,TGTGCCAGCAGCATAGATGCGGGTACTGAAGCTTTCTTT,CASSIDAGTEAFF
TRBV29-1,NA,many,TRBJ1-1,TGCAGCGTTGAAGAAAGGGGGGACGGCACTGAAGCTTTCTTT,CSVEERGDGTEAFF
TRBV7-6,TRBD2,many,TRBJ2-2,TGTGCCAGCAGCCCAAGACTAGCGGAGAACACCGGGGAGCTGTTTTTT,CASSPRLAENTGELFF
TRBV7-9,NA,NA,TRBJ1-2,TGTGCCAGCAGCTTACCGCCATACCATGGAAAGACCTATGGCTACACCTTC,CASSLPPYHGKTYGYTF
TRBV28,NA,many,TRBJ1-5,TGTGCCAGCAGTCCCCAGGACGGGTTTAAGCCCCAGCATTTT,CASSPQDGFKPQHF
TRBV20-1,NA,few,TRBJ2-4,TGCAGTGCCGGGGTCTTGTGGGGGGACATTCAGTACTTC,CSAGVLWGDIQYF
TRBV12-2,NA,many,TRBJ1-2,TGTGCAAGTCGCGCTTGGCTGACTCCACGAAAGACCTATGGCTACACCTTC,CASRAWLTPRKTYGYTF
TRBV5-1,NA,many,TRBJ2-5,TGCGCCAGCAGCTTGGCCCAAGAGACCCAGTACTTC,CASSLAQETQYF
TRBV9,TRBD1,many,TRBJ2-7,TGTGCCAGCAGCGTAGAAGGGACAGGGGAGGCCTACGAGCAGTACTTC,CASSVEGTGEAYEQYF
TRBV3-2,NA,many,TRBJ2-7,TGTGCCAGCAGCCTTACTAGCGGGAGAGGTGAGCAGTACTTC,CASSLTSGRGEQYF
TRBV6-5,NA,many,TRBJ2-7,TGTGCCAGCAGACGAGAAAGTGCCGGACAAGCGCCCTACGAGCAGTACTTC,CASRRESAGQAPYEQYF
TRBV6-1,NA,many,TRBJ1-5,TGTGCCAGCAGTGAAGCCTGGGACCAGCCCCAGCATTTT,CASSEAWDQPQHF
TRBV5-4,TRBD1,many,TRBJ2-6,TGTGCCAGCAGGCCTCGTACAGGGGCTGGGGCCAACGTCCTGACTTTC,CASRPRTGAGANVLTF
TRBV10-3,NA,many,TRBJ1-1,TGTGCCGCCCTCCAGGGGTGGAACACTGAAGCTTTCTTT,CAALQGWNTEAFF
TRBV7-8,NA,many,TRBJ1-2,TGTGCCAGCAGCGGTATTTCGTTTACCCGAAAGACCTATGGCTACACCTTC,CASSGISFTRKTYGYTF